Following are 13 T cell receptor beta chains from one sample sequenced in a study of T-cell memory formation after mild COVID-19. TCRdb re-analysed the 5' RACE reads in MiXCR, keeping a single row per CDR3 protein. This table has roughly 450,000 distinct CDR3 sequences, roughly 20% appearing once. Sequencing was performed on PBMCs or a T cell subset sorted from them (not recorded which). These TCRs come from an adult woman who had mild COVID-19 (a few samples of this study predate the infection). Cell type and time point are not known.

This clonotype has only a few counts. The V and J genes are TRBV7-8 and TRBJ1-2, with 10 bases lining up with TRBD1. Germline CDR1 reads SGHVS; CDR2 reads FQNEAQ. The CDR3 totals 12 residues. The ends lost 1 base at V and 13 bases at J; junction bases unmatched: 3. Written as DNA, the CDR3 is TGTGCCAGCAGCTTAGGACAGGGGGCAGGCACCTTC. Its translation: CASSLGQGAGTF.

The CDR3 region has the DNA TGTGCCAGCAGCTACCTCGAGACGGGACGGAACACCATATATTTT. Translated, it gives CASSYLETGRNTIYF. This sequence joins TRBV5-5 and TRBJ1-3; the D gene is possibly TRBD1 (5 bases). V lost 3 bases and J lost 7, with 17 bases in between. The CDR3 runs 15 residues. Per the germline V gene, CDR1 is SGHKS and CDR2 is YYEKEE (reference sequence).

DNA for the CDR3: TGTGCCAGCAGTTGGGGGTATGGCTACACCTTC. This gives the protein CASSWGYGYTF. The chain carries TRBV12-3 or TRBV12-4 and TRBJ1-2, with D perhaps TRBD1 (5 bases). V was clipped by 4 bases and J by 5 bases, with 5 bases between them. The CDR3 is 11 residues long.

V gene TRBV5-6 combines with J gene TRBJ2-3; D possibly corresponds to TRBD1 (6 bases). The CDR3 sequence is 16 residues long. CDR1 SGHDT and CDR2 YYEEEE come from the germline V gene. V was pared by 4 bases and J by 0 bases, with 15 bases between. The CDR3 DNA reads TGTGCCAGCAGCCTCCTGACAGGCGGGAGCACAGATACGCAGTATTTT. This codes for CASSLLTGGSTDTQYF.

DNA of the CDR3: TGTGCCAGCAGCCAGCCGCCGGGACAGGGATCCTACGAGCAGTACTTC. Translation gives CASSQPPGQGSYEQYF. The genes are TRBV4-2 and TRBJ2-7, with 9 bases identical to TRBD1. Germline V gene sequence: CDR1 LGHNA, CDR2 YNFKEQ. V was clipped by 3 bases and J by 1 base; unmatched bases: 7. CDR3 length equals 16 residues.

The V gene is TRBV6-5, the J gene TRBJ1-1, with TRBD1 matching over 7 bases. Trimming took 2 bases from V and 2 from J; bases not matched to a gene: 8. The germline V gene encodes CDR1 MNHEY and CDR2 SVGAGI. There are 16 residues in the CDR3. The CDR3 coding sequence is TGTGCCAGCAGTTACACCGGGACAGCCACAAACACTGAAGCTTTCTTT. Translating gives CASSYTGTATNTEAFF.

This clonotype was seen a few times. The V gene is TRBV6-5, the J gene TRBJ2-5; D may be TRBD2 (6 bases). Per germline, CDR1 MNHEY and CDR2 SVGAGI. V was pared by 2 bases and J by 5 bases, with 15 bases between. CDR3 length: 15 amino acids. The CDR3, as DNA: TGTGCCAGCAGTTACGGGTATGCGGGGCAGGAGACCCAGTACTTC. It specifies CASSYGYAGQETQYF.

The J gene is TRBJ2-7, the V gene TRBV19, with D perhaps matching TRBD2 (7 bases). Germline CDR1 LNHDA, CDR2 SQIVND (reference sequence). The CDR3 spans 17 residues. Deletions cut 5 bases from V and 5 bases from J, with 25 bases between. The CDR3 sequence: CASSAAGQGAGDNEQYF. The DNA of the CDR3 is TGTGCCAGTAGTGCGGCGGGCCAAGGTGCGGGGGACAACGAGCAGTACTTC.

This clonotype was picked up a small number of times. This chain joins TRBV5-1 and TRBJ2-7, with D perhaps TRBD1 (6 bases). CDR1 and CDR2 (germline): SGHRS, YFSETQ. Trimming took 3 bases from V and 4 from J, leaving 14 bases between them. CDR3 size: 14 residues. This CDR3 reads CASSSDRFLYEQYF. In DNA, the CDR3 is TGCGCCAGCAGCTCCGACAGGTTCCTATACGAGCAGTACTTC.

This clonotype occurred a few times. The CDR3 nucleotides are TGCAGTGCTAGGGACTTGAGCTCCTACAATGAGCAGTTCTTC. This encodes CSARDLSSYNEQFF. The chain carries TRBV20-1 and TRBJ2-1; perhaps TRBD2 as D (5 bases). This CDR3 is built from 14 residues. Germline CDR1 DFQATT, CDR2 SNEGSKA (reference sequence). Trimming left V 3 bases short and J 0 bases short, with 9 bases between.

This clonotype was found a few times. The J gene is TRBJ2-6, the V gene TRBV12-3 or TRBV12-4; tentative D call: TRBD2 (5 bases). Trimming took 6 bases from V and 2 from J, leaving 14 bases between them. CDR3 size: 16 residues. CDR3 sequence reads: CASSPEGSPGANVLTF. In DNA form, the CDR3 reads TGTGCCAGCAGCCCTGAGGGTAGTCCTGGGGCCAACGTCCTGACTTTC.

This clonotype was recorded at least ten times. The chain is built from TRBV3-1 and TRBJ2-5; D might be TRBD1 (6 bases). The CDR3 runs 12 residues. Trimming left V 0 bases short and J 10 bases short, with 9 bases between. Per germline, CDR1 LGHDT and CDR2 YNNKEL (reference sequence). The CDR3 loop is CASSQDRGGQYF. In DNA form, the CDR3 reads TGTGCCAGCAGCCAAGATCGAGGGGGCCAGTACTTC.

This clonotype has more than one count but fewer than ten. The rearrangement links TRBV20-1 to TRBJ2-6; TRBD1 matches at 9 bases. J lost 0 bases, V lost 1 base, and 13 bases had no gene match. Per germline, CDR1 DFQATT and CDR2 SNEGSKA (reference sequence). The CDR3 sequence is 20 residues long. The CDR3 loop is CSARGPGRQGGTSGANVLTF. DNA of the CDR3: TGCAGTGCTAGAGGACCCGGACGACAGGGGGGGACCTCTGGGGCCAACGTCCTGACTTTC.